The 22 T cell receptor beta chains below come from one sample, sequenced in a study of blood T cell repertoires in COVID-19. Method: immunoSEQ multiplex PCR; TCRdb's copy keeps in-frame clones and lacks some. This table holds 80,000 or so clones, roughly nine tenths found once. The material sequenced was peripheral blood. The receptors stem from a woman between 45 and 60 years old in a cohort sampled during active COVID-19.

The chain employs TRBV7-3 and TRBJ2-6; TRBD2 is a possible D gene (6 bases). Germline CDR1 is SGHTA and CDR2 is FQGTGA. The CDR3 has 14 residues. V lost 5 bases and J lost 1, with 6 bases in between. The CDR3 sequence is CASSRGSGANVLTF. CDR3 nucleotides: TGTGCCAGCAGCCGGGGGTCTGGGGCCAACGTCCTGACTTTC. The complete variable domain, with remaining parts taken from reference TRBV7-3 and TRBJ2-6, reads GAGVSQTPSNKVTEKGKYVELRCDPISGHTALYWYRQSLGQGPEFLIYFQGTGAADDSGLPNDRFFAVRPEGSVSTLKIQRTERGDSAVYLCASSRGSGANVLTFGAGSRLTVL.

This clone was seen only a few times. The V gene is TRBV6-1, the J gene TRBJ2-2; D perhaps matches TRBD2 (5 bases). V shed 4 bases and J shed 4 bases, with 16 bases lying between them. The CDR3 length is 16 residues. Germline-derived CDR1 and CDR2 are MNHNS and SASEGT. The CDR3 DNA reads as TGTGCCAGCAGTGGGATCACGGGTCGGGGCACCGGGGAGCTGTTTTTT. The encoded protein is CASSGITGRGTGELFF.

V gene TRBV10-2 combines with J gene TRBJ2-1; 12 bases line up with TRBD2. The CDR3 runs to 15 residues. Unmatched junction bases numbered 9, after V lost 6 bases and J lost 9 bases. The germline CDR1 and CDR2 sequences are WSHSY and SAAADI. The CDR3 here is CASRKTSGSISEQFF. The CDR3 region has the DNA TGCGCCAGCAGGAAGACTAGCGGGAGTATCAGTGAGCAGTTCTTC.

The chain employs TRBV11-2 and TRBJ2-2; D remains unclear. Germline loops: CDR1 SGHAT, CDR2 FQNNGV. Trimming took off 1 base at V and 3 bases at J, with 3 bases between the two ends. This CDR3 has 13 amino acids. The CDR3 DNA is TGTGCCAGCAGCTTAGTCGACACCGGGGAGCTGTTTTTT. Protein product: CASSLVDTGELFF.

The chain has TRBV29-1 and TRBJ2-7; the D gene is possibly TRBD2 (7 bases). The CDR3 covers 14 residues. The germline gives CDR1 SQVTM, CDR2 ANQGSEA. V lost 8 bases and J lost 2, with 19 bases in between. The DNA of the CDR3 is TGCAGCATCGCGCGGGGGCCGGGTCCCTACGAGCAGTACTTC. It specifies CSIARGPGPYEQYF.

There are a few counts of this clone. The chain is built from TRBV4-1 and TRBJ1-2, with unresolved D. The CDR3 is made up of 15 amino acids. In germline, CDR1 is MGHRA, CDR2 YSYEKL. V was pared by 0 bases and J by 7 bases, with 15 bases between. This chain's CDR3 is CASSQDQVQVGGYTF. The CDR3 nucleotides are TGCGCCAGCAGCCAAGATCAGGTGCAGGTCGGTGGCTACACCTTC.

This chain uses TRBV6-5 with TRBJ2-7; TRBD1 might be the D (6 bases). Trimming cost V 6 bases and J 3 bases, with 12 bases left between them. Germline CDR1 MNHEY, CDR2 SVGAGI. The CDR3 runs to 13 residues. CDR3 loop: CASRQPGHYEQYF. For the CDR3, the DNA is TGTGCCAGCAGACAACCGGGACACTACGAGCAGTACTTC.

The rearrangement joins TRBV30 to TRBJ2-3, with TRBD2 as a possible D gene (5 bases). The V gene's germline CDR1 is GTSNPN and CDR2 SVGIG (reference sequence). This CDR3 is 8 amino acids long. The CDR3 sequence is CEDSSQYF. The CDR3 DNA reads as TGTGAGGACTCCTCGCAGTATTTT.

The J gene is TRBJ2-7, the V gene TRBV10-2, with 7 bases aligning to TRBD2. The CDR3 covers 15 residues. Trimming at V came to 6 bases and at J to 2 bases, leaving 10 bases not matched to a gene. CDR1 and CDR2 from the germline V gene are WSHSY and SAAADI. CDR3 in amino acids: CASRGEGRQPYEQYF. In DNA form, the CDR3 reads TGCGCCAGCAGGGGGGAGGGTAGACAGCCCTACGAGCAGTACTTC.

V gene TRBV10-3 combines with J gene TRBJ1-6, with D maybe TRBD1 (6 bases). V gave up 10 bases and J gave up 6 bases, with 16 bases separating them. CDR1 is ENHRY and CDR2 is SYGVKD in the germline V gene. CDR3 length equals 14 residues. As DNA, the CDR3 is TGTGCCACGAGGGGGGGCCTTGGTAATTCACCCCTCCACTTT. Translated: CATRGGLGNSPLHF.

The chain couples TRBV27 to TRBJ1-2, with D unclear. The CDR3 is made up of 15 amino acids. Germline CDR1 is MNHEY and CDR2 is SMNVEV (reference sequence). Trimming pared 4 bases from V and 4 bases from J, leaving 16 bases between. The CDR3: CASSYTPETIYGYTF. The CDR3 coding sequence is TGTGCCAGCAGTTATACCCCGGAGACGATCTATGGCTACACCTTC.

This chain links TRBV30 with TRBJ2-5; D is possibly TRBD2 (5 bases). V was cut by 2 bases and J by 1 base, with 14 bases left in between. CDR1 is GTSNPN, CDR2 SVGIG, per germline (reference sequence). The CDR3 extends over 15 amino acids. DNA of the CDR3: TGTGCCTGGAGTCCGCGAGGGCGCCTCCAAGAGACCCAGTACTTC. As protein: CAWSPRGRLQETQYF.

The rearrangement joins TRBV5-4 to TRBJ2-7, with a weak D call TRBD1 (6 bases). Trimming took 0 bases from V and 2 from J, leaving 18 bases between them. Germline assignment: CDR1 SGHNT and CDR2 YYREEE (reference sequence). The CDR3 runs to 17 residues. CDR3 residues: CASSLGVRGPLTYEQYF. DNA for the CDR3: TGTGCCAGCAGCTTGGGGGTCAGGGGTCCATTAACCTACGAGCAGTACTTC.

The V and J genes are TRBV5-1 and TRBJ2-3, with 11 positions matching TRBD1. The CDR3 runs to 16 residues. V lost 2 bases and J lost 0; bases outside the gene matches: 2. Germline values: CDR1 SGHRS, CDR2 YFSETQ. The CDR3 region is CASSFGQGASTDTQYF. CDR3 nucleotide sequence: TGCGCCAGCAGCTTTGGACAGGGGGCTAGCACAGATACGCAGTATTTT.

The V call is TRBV5-1, the J call TRBJ2-1; 9 bases are shared with TRBD2. The V and J ends lost 0 bases and 16 bases, in that order; junction bases with no gene match: 8. The CDR3 length is 13 residues. Germline-derived CDR1 and CDR2 are SGHRS and YFSETQ. The CDR3: CASSLEFLAGVFF. CDR3 DNA: TGCGCCAGCAGCTTGGAGTTTTTAGCGGGAGTTTTCTTC.

This clone was counted a single time. This rearrangement joins TRBV19 to TRBJ2-7, with a possible D match to TRBD1 (7 bases). V lost 1 base and J 3 bases, leaving 25 bases between the germline ends. This CDR3 comprises 19 residues. Germline V gene lookup returns CDR1 LNHDA and CDR2 SQIVND (reference sequence). CDR3 sequence (DNA): TGTGCCAGTAGTATAGTGGGCACAGGGGTCGGGAGAGAAGACTACGAGCAGTACTTC. Protein sequence: CASSIVGTGVGREDYEQYF.

CDR3 sequence (DNA): TGCGCCAGCACCCCGTTGGTGGCTAGCGGGAGTAGGGGCACCGGGGAGCTGTTTTTT. This translates into CASTPLVASGSRGTGELFF. The chain joins TRBV5-1 to TRBJ2-2, with TRBD2 matching over 10 bases. The ends lost 6 bases at V and 4 bases at J; junction bases unmatched: 18. The CDR3 is 19 residues long. The V gene's germline CDR1 is SGHRS and CDR2 YFSETQ.

The chain is built from TRBV7-3 and TRBJ2-5; a possible D gene is TRBD2 (5 bases). This CDR3 contains 16 residues. CDR1 and CDR2 (germline): SGHTA, FQGTGA. Trimming removed 0 bases from V and 4 bases from J, with 15 bases in between. The CDR3 DNA is TGTGCCAGCAGCTTAACTAGCGCGAGTGGCCGAGAGACCCAGTACTTC. Its translation: CASSLTSASGRETQYF.

This clone was seen once. The chain employs TRBV23-1 and TRBJ1-2; D uncertain. TRBV23-1 falls under the ORF class, with uncertain function. This CDR3 has 14 residues. Trimming stripped 4 bases from V and 1 base from J, with 10 bases between. The CDR3 here is CASSPPRVNYGYTF. DNA of the CDR3: TGCGCCAGCAGTCCCCCGCGGGTTAACTATGGCTACACCTTC.

V is TRBV6-5 and J is TRBJ2-5; D is possibly TRBD2 (6 bases). The V and J ends lost 6 bases and 5 bases respectively, with 16 bases between them. There are 14 residues in the CDR3. The V gene's germline CDR1 is MNHEY and CDR2 SVGAGI. CDR3 residues: CASRSGAGGETQYF. As DNA, the CDR3 is TGTGCCAGCAGATCGGGAGCGGGCGGTGAGACCCAGTACTTC.

V usage is TRBV7-3 and J usage is TRBJ1-5; TRBD1 might be the D (6 bases). CDR1 SGHTA and CDR2 FQGTGA come from the germline V gene. The ends were cut back, 4 bases at V and 0 bases at J, with 19 bases in the middle. CDR3 length equals 18 residues. The CDR3 DNA reads as TGTGCCAGCAGCTCTGCCGGACAGCCGTTTTCTAGCAATCAGCCCCAGCATTTT. Translating it yields CASSSAGQPFSSNQPQHF.

This clone was found once. This chain links TRBV6-1 with TRBJ1-4; TRBD1 might be the D (6 bases). CDR3 length equals 12 residues. V shed 7 bases and J shed 11 bases, with 14 bases lying between them. CDR1 is MNHNS and CDR2 is SASEGT in the germline V gene. The CDR3 sequence is CASIQRGGKLFF. Here the CDR3 DNA reads TGTGCCAGCATCCAACGTGGGGGCAAACTGTTTTTT.